These T cell receptor beta chains were read from a single sample in a study of response to subunit inactivated influenza vaccine. TCRdb processed the RT-PCR reads anew with MiXCR; each CDR3 protein has one entry. The table lists just under 250,000 distinct CDR3 sequences, more than 9% of them singletons. Sequencing used non-naive T cells sorted from PBMCs, obtained 14 days before vaccination. Receptors were obtained from a man aged 50 or older who received an inactivated influenza vaccine. Both conserved end residues are part of each CDR3. A D gene is named only where the DNA matches it firmly. Not every row has a clone size; where given, it reads once, few, many or a size class.

j_call: TRBJ2-3; clone_size: many; v_call: TRBV14; d_call: NA; cdr3_aa: CASSQGPVSGSTDTQYF; cdr3_nt: TGTGCCAGCAGCCAAGGACCCGTTTCCGGGAGCACAGATACGCAGTATTTT
j_call: TRBJ2-7; clone_size: few; v_call: TRBV7-2; d_call: NA; cdr3_aa: CASSIGWSSSYEQYF; cdr3_nt: TGTGCCAGCAGCATAGGATGGAGCAGCTCTTACGAGCAGTACTTC
j_call: TRBJ2-7; clone_size: NA; v_call: TRBV2; d_call: NA; cdr3_aa: CASSELVYEQYF; cdr3_nt: TGTGCCAGCAGTGAGTTGGTGTACGAGCAGTACTTC
j_call: TRBJ2-1; clone_size: few; v_call: TRBV10-3; d_call: NA; cdr3_aa: CAISESVRGGYNEQFF; cdr3_nt: TGTGCCATCAGTGAGTCGGTCAGGGGAGGTTACAATGAGCAGTTCTTC
j_call: TRBJ1-1; clone_size: few; v_call: TRBV7-8; d_call: NA; cdr3_aa: CASSLSGAPEAFF; cdr3_nt: TGTGCCAGCAGCTTAAGCGGGGCCCCTGAAGCTTTCTTT
j_call: TRBJ2-3; clone_size: many; v_call: TRBV15; d_call: NA; cdr3_aa: CATSRGDSRSDTQYF; cdr3_nt: TGTGCCACCAGCAGAGGAGACAGCAGATCAGATACGCAGTATTTT
j_call: TRBJ2-5; clone_size: NA; v_call: TRBV7-2; d_call: NA; cdr3_aa: CASSLGEETQYF; cdr3_nt: TGTGCCAGCAGCTTAGGGGAAGAGACCCAGTACTTC
j_call: TRBJ1-2; clone_size: NA; v_call: TRBV5-6; d_call: NA; cdr3_aa: CASSSPYRANGYTF; cdr3_nt: TGTGCCAGCAGCTCCCCGTACAGGGCAAATGGCTACACCTTC
j_call: TRBJ2-7; clone_size: NA; v_call: TRBV28; d_call: NA; cdr3_aa: CASSYSRGGLYEQYF; cdr3_nt: TGTGCCAGCAGTTACTCGCGAGGGGGACTCTACGAGCAGTACTTC
j_call: TRBJ2-3; clone_size: few; v_call: TRBV10-3; d_call: TRBD1; cdr3_aa: CAISRQGPPTDTQYF; cdr3_nt: TGTGCCATCAGTCGACAGGGGCCTCCCACAGATACGCAGTATTTT
j_call: TRBJ1-2; clone_size: few; v_call: TRBV30; d_call: NA; cdr3_aa: CAWEVSYRDGYTF; cdr3_nt: TGTGCCTGGGAGGTGTCCTACAGGGATGGCTACACCTTC
j_call: TRBJ1-6; clone_size: few; v_call: TRBV20-1; d_call: TRBD1; cdr3_aa: CSALKAGGNSPLHF; cdr3_nt: TGCAGTGCCCTCAAGGCAGGGGGCAATTCACCCCTCCACTTT
j_call: TRBJ1-3; clone_size: few; v_call: TRBV18; d_call: TRBD1; cdr3_aa: CASSPPGQGLNTIYF; cdr3_nt: TGTGCCAGCTCACCACCGGGACAGGGGTTGAACACCATATATTTT
j_call: TRBJ2-5; clone_size: NA; v_call: TRBV20-1; d_call: NA; cdr3_aa: CSASPGWESQYF; cdr3_nt: TGCAGTGCTAGCCCCGGATGGGAGTCCCAGTACTTC
j_call: TRBJ1-1; clone_size: few; v_call: TRBV7-9; d_call: TRBD1; cdr3_aa: CASSLDKGADEAFF; cdr3_nt: TGTGCCAGCAGCTTAGATAAGGGGGCCGATGAAGCTTTCTTT
j_call: TRBJ2-3; clone_size: NA; v_call: TRBV11-2; d_call: NA; cdr3_aa: CASSLYQGADTQYF; cdr3_nt: TGTGCCAGCAGCTTATATCAGGGAGCAGATACGCAGTATTTT
j_call: TRBJ1-5; clone_size: few; v_call: TRBV20-1; d_call: NA; cdr3_aa: CSAREAQGNQPQHF; cdr3_nt: TGCAGTGCTAGAGAGGCACAGGGCAATCAGCCCCAGCATTTT
j_call: TRBJ1-1; clone_size: few; v_call: TRBV19; d_call: NA; cdr3_aa: CASSLRQRNTEAFF; cdr3_nt: TGTGCCAGTAGTCTGCGTCAACGGAACACTGAAGCTTTCTTT
j_call: TRBJ2-5; clone_size: NA; v_call: TRBV5-1; d_call: NA; cdr3_aa: CASSTGLLQETQYF; cdr3_nt: TGCGCCAGCAGCACGGGACTCCTCCAAGAGACCCAGTACTTC
j_call: TRBJ2-3; clone_size: once; v_call: TRBV4-2; d_call: NA; cdr3_aa: CASCQAAGATDTQYF; cdr3_nt: TGTGCCAGCTGCCAAGCGGCGGGGGCTACAGATACGCAGTATTTT
j_call: TRBJ1-2; clone_size: few; v_call: TRBV6-1; d_call: NA; cdr3_aa: CASGIGGNYGYTF; cdr3_nt: TGTGCCAGCGGTATAGGGGGGAACTATGGCTACACCTTC
j_call: TRBJ1-1; clone_size: NA; v_call: TRBV4-2; d_call: NA; cdr3_aa: CASSQGLSDTEAFF; cdr3_nt: TGTGCCAGCAGCCAGGGACTGAGTGACACTGAAGCTTTCTTT
j_call: TRBJ2-1; clone_size: few; v_call: TRBV29-1; d_call: TRBD2; cdr3_aa: CSVDQLAGVNEQFF; cdr3_nt: TGCAGCGTTGACCAGCTAGCGGGGGTCAATGAGCAGTTCTTC
j_call: TRBJ2-7; clone_size: many; v_call: TRBV27; d_call: TRBD1; cdr3_aa: CASKRGQGVFEQYF; cdr3_nt: TGTGCCAGCAAAAGAGGACAGGGAGTTTTTGAGCAGTACTTC
j_call: TRBJ2-1; clone_size: NA; v_call: TRBV5-1; d_call: TRBD2; cdr3_aa: CASSSSSGGEQFF; cdr3_nt: TGCGCCAGCAGCTCAAGTAGCGGGGGGGAACAGTTCTTC
j_call: TRBJ2-7; clone_size: NA; v_call: TRBV5-8; d_call: NA; cdr3_aa: CASSQTTEKIWTYEQYF; cdr3_nt: TGTGCCAGCAGCCAAACAACCGAGAAAATCTGGACCTACGAGCAGTACTTC
j_call: TRBJ2-3; clone_size: many; v_call: TRBV4-3; d_call: TRBD1; cdr3_aa: CASSQGQGSDTQYF; cdr3_nt: TGCGCCAGCAGCCAAGGACAGGGATCAGATACGCAGTATTTT
j_call: TRBJ2-1; clone_size: many; v_call: TRBV7-9; d_call: NA; cdr3_aa: CASSSFSRPYNEQFF; cdr3_nt: TGTGCCAGCAGCTCCTTTTCAAGGCCCTACAATGAGCAGTTCTTC
j_call: TRBJ2-5; clone_size: NA; v_call: TRBV11-2; d_call: TRBD1; cdr3_aa: CASESVAGGGTGGARETQYF; cdr3_nt: TGTGCCAGCGAATCCGTCGCGGGGGGAGGGACAGGGGGCGCACGAGAGACCCAGTACTTC
j_call: TRBJ1-6; clone_size: NA; v_call: TRBV7-8; d_call: NA; cdr3_aa: CASSPEGGTTGSPLHF; cdr3_nt: TGTGCCAGCAGCCCCGAGGGAGGGACCACGGGTTCACCCCTCCACTTT
j_call: TRBJ2-5; clone_size: NA; v_call: TRBV5-1; d_call: TRBD2; cdr3_aa: CASSLSGRFQETQYF; cdr3_nt: TGCGCCAGCAGCTTGAGCGGGAGATTCCAAGAGACCCAGTACTTC
j_call: TRBJ1-6; clone_size: few; v_call: TRBV10-3; d_call: TRBD1; cdr3_aa: CAIRDGTGDNSPLHF; cdr3_nt: TGTGCCATCAGGGACGGGACAGGGGATAATTCACCCCTCCACTTT
j_call: TRBJ2-3; clone_size: few; v_call: TRBV7-2; d_call: NA; cdr3_aa: CASSLVVPPDTQYF; cdr3_nt: TGTGCCAGCAGCTTAGTCGTTCCCCCAGATACGCAGTATTTT
j_call: TRBJ2-7; clone_size: NA; v_call: TRBV4-1; d_call: NA; cdr3_aa: CASSHRTESPYEQYF; cdr3_nt: TGCGCCAGCAGCCACCGGACGGAGTCTCCCTACGAGCAGTACTTC
j_call: TRBJ2-7; clone_size: few; v_call: TRBV10-2; d_call: TRBD1; cdr3_aa: CASSVSRTGGRSYEQYF; cdr3_nt: TGCGCCAGCAGTGTTTCTCGGACAGGGGGCAGGTCCTACGAGCAGTACTTC
j_call: TRBJ1-4; clone_size: few; v_call: TRBV4-3; d_call: TRBD1; cdr3_aa: CASSPLTGKNEKLFF; cdr3_nt: TGCGCCAGCAGCCCGTTGACAGGGAAAAATGAAAAACTGTTTTTT
j_call: TRBJ2-5; clone_size: NA; v_call: TRBV7-3; d_call: NA; cdr3_aa: CASSEDGETQYF; cdr3_nt: TGTGCCAGCAGCGAGGACGGGGAGACCCAGTACTTC
j_call: TRBJ2-1; clone_size: once; v_call: TRBV3-1; d_call: NA; cdr3_aa: CASSQLPGASSYNEQFF; cdr3_nt: TGTGCCAGCAGCCAACTACCTGGGGCTAGCTCCTACAATGAGCAGTTCTTC
j_call: TRBJ2-1; clone_size: NA; v_call: TRBV30; d_call: NA; cdr3_aa: CAWGATMGQFF; cdr3_nt: TGTGCCTGGGGGGCTACGATGGGGCAGTTCTTC
j_call: TRBJ2-7; clone_size: few; v_call: TRBV10-3; d_call: TRBD1; cdr3_aa: CAISETPGQGSSSYEQYF; cdr3_nt: TGTGCCATCAGTGAGACCCCGGGACAGGGATCCTCTTCCTACGAGCAGTACTTC
j_call: TRBJ1-5; clone_size: many; v_call: TRBV27; d_call: NA; cdr3_aa: CASSSKGQPQHF; cdr3_nt: TGTGCCAGCAGTTCTAAAGGGCAGCCCCAGCATTTT